The sequence of this TCR beta chain was determined in a study of blood T cell repertoires in COVID-19. In this sample, this clone turned up a few times. The assay was immunoSEQ multiplex PCR, and TCRdb's table has in-frame clones only and misses some. This sample has about 180,000 clones; around 88% occur once, and the top ten carry more than 3.5%. V was pared by 5 bases and J by 4 bases, with 18 bases between. The germline gives CDR1 SGHRS, CDR2 YFSETQ. The CDR3 runs to 16 residues. The clonotype comes from a woman aged 30 to 39 with acute or convalescent COVID-19. The rearrangement joins TRBV5-1 to TRBJ2-2, with D tentatively TRBD1 (5 bases). The sample comprised peripheral blood. The CDR3 here is CASSLGVASITGELFF. The CDR3 region has the DNA TGCGCCAGCAGTCTAGGGGTCGCTAGTATCACCGGGGAGCTGTTTTTT.